Presented here are 4 T cell receptor beta chains from one specimen sequenced in a study of cytomegalovirus exposure and HLA in healthy donors. This table comes from immunoSEQ multiplex PCR, and its TCRdb copy is limited to in-frame clones, with some not included. The top ten hold roughly 2% of the sample, which has under 85,000 clones, about 93% seen once. Sequences were obtained from PBMCs. The origin of the receptors is a woman between 18 and 30 years old in good health and CMV-seronegative.

The chain joins TRBV6-1 to TRBJ1-1, with D tentatively TRBD1 (5 bases). This CDR3 is 15 amino acids long. Trimming pared 4 bases from V and 4 bases from J, leaving 16 bases between. The germline CDR1 and CDR2 sequences are MNHNS and SASEGT. CDR3 bases: TGTGCCAGCAGTGCAAAGGGGCGTATTCTCACTGAAGCTTTCTTT. It encodes CASSAKGRILTEAFF.

The chain has TRBV7-2 and TRBJ2-1, with a weak D call TRBD2 (6 bases). Germline V gene data show CDR1 as SGHTA and CDR2 as FQGNSA. Trimming shortened V by 8 bases and J by 15 bases, and 20 bases separated the two germline ends. The CDR3 is 12 amino acids. The CDR3 DNA sequence: TGTGCCAGCTCCCGAAACCGGAGGGGCGGGTTCTTC. Its translation is CASSRNRRGGFF.

This chain links TRBV2 with TRBJ1-2, with TRBD1 matching over 9 bases. Germline V gene lookup returns CDR1 SNHLY and CDR2 FYNNEI. The CDR3 runs 13 residues. Trimming at V came to 5 bases and at J to 7 bases, leaving 5 bases not matched to a gene. The DNA of the CDR3 is TGTGCCAGCAGTCGACAGGGGGGGAGTGGCTACACCTTC. Its protein product is CASSRQGGSGYTF.

This rearrangement joins TRBV4-3 to TRBJ1-1; 10 nucleotides agree with TRBD1. Germline values: CDR1 LGHNA, CDR2 YSLEER. There are 14 residues in the CDR3. Trimming cost V 4 bases and J 4 bases; bases outside gene matches: 3. CDR3 nucleotide sequence: TGCGCCAGCAGCCGAGACAGGGGGCGCACTGAAGCTTTCTTT. Its translation is CASSRDRGRTEAFF.